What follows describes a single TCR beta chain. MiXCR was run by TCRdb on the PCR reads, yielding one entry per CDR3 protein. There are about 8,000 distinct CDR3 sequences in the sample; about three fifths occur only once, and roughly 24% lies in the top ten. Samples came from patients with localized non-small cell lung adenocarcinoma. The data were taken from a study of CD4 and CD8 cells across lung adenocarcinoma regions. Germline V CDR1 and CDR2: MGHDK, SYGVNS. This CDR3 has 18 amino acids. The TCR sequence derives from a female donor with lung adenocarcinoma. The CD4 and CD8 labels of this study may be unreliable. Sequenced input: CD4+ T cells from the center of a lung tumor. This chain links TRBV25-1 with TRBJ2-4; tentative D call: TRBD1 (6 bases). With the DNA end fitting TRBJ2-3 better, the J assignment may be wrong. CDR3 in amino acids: CASSEEGHRVLVGDIQYF. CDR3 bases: TGTGCCAGCAGTGAAGAGGGGCACAGGGTTTTAGTTGGGGATATTCAGTATTTT.